The 8 T cell receptor beta chains below were found in one sample sequenced in a study of regulatory T cells in long-lasting Graves disease. Relying on iRepertoire HTBI primers and Arm-PCR of CDR3 regions, the team built TCR beta libraries. Each CDR3 protein is one row after TCRdb ran MiXCR on the multiplex PCR reads. This sample has roughly 490,000 distinct CDR3 sequences, with about 22% found just once. The time point: persistent/refractory GD, antithyroid drugs over 5 years with positive TRAb. The TCR library used RNA extracted from PBMCs. The specimen was peripheral blood mononuclear cells (PBMCs), collected when the disease was refractory, from a patient treated with antithyroid drugs. These receptors came from a female donor with Graves disease.

The chain couples TRBV28 to TRBJ2-3, with 11 bases that match TRBD1. Per the germline V gene, CDR1 is MDHEN and CDR2 is SYDVKM. CDR3 length: 14 residues. The V gene end was trimmed by 6 bases and the J gene end by 6 bases; junction bases not matched to a gene: 5. CDR3 in amino acids: CASSGDRGFDTQYF. The CDR3 nucleotides read TGTGCCAGCAGCGGGGACAGGGGGTTTGATACGCAGTATTTT.

In its sample, this clonotype was seen a few times. This chain links TRBV11-2 with TRBJ1-3; D gene uncertain. The germline V gene encodes CDR1 SGHAT and CDR2 FQNNGV. V gave up 5 bases and J gave up 4 bases, with 15 bases separating them. The CDR3 spans 15 residues. The DNA of the CDR3 is TGTGCCAGCAGCACCCCTCGGGGTTACGGAAACACCATATATTTT. Protein product: CASSTPRGYGNTIYF.

The chain recombines TRBV4-1 with TRBJ1-2, with D possibly TRBD1 on 5 matching bases. Trimming shortened V by 11 bases and J by 5 bases, and 9 bases separated the two germline ends. Germline CDR1 reads MGHRA; CDR2 reads YSYEKL. There are 10 residues in the CDR3. CDR3 protein: CAPKGYGYTF. The CDR3, as DNA: TGCGCCCCCAAGGGGTATGGCTACACCTTC.

V and J are TRBV6-5 and TRBJ2-7; D is unclear. V was shortened by 2 bases and J by 5 bases, with 13 bases between the two germline ends. CDR3 size: 14 residues. From germline, CDR1 is MNHEY and CDR2 SVGAGI. The DNA for the CDR3 is TGTGCCAGCAGTTACGTGGGCCTGATCGACGAGCAGTACTTC. Amino acid sequence: CASSYVGLIDEQYF.

This clonotype was counted between two and nine times. J is TRBJ1-1 and V is TRBV3-1; D is uncertain. V lost 1 base, J lost 9 bases, and 9 bases lay in between. Germline CDR1 reads LGHDT; CDR2 reads YNNKEL (reference sequence). CDR3 length: 12 residues. CDR3 bases: TGTGCCAGCAGCCAAGTTATGGAAAAAGCTTTCTTT. Protein: CASSQVMEKAFF.

This clonotype was counted ten times or more. The chain joins TRBV20-1 to TRBJ2-7; tentative D call: TRBD2 (5 bases). Germline CDR1 reads DFQATT; CDR2 reads SNEGSKA (reference sequence). V lost 7 bases to trimming and J lost 3 bases, with 16 bases between them. This CDR3 contains 13 residues. CDR3 amino acids: CSVCPEVSYEQYF. CDR3 coding DNA: TGCAGTGTATGCCCGGAGGTGAGCTACGAGCAGTACTTC.

The chain recombines TRBV19 with TRBJ1-6; D unclear. Per the germline V gene, CDR1 is LNHDA and CDR2 is SQIVND (reference sequence). This CDR3 region has 14 residues. The germline V and J ends were trimmed by 6 bases and 0 bases, with 6 bases remaining between them. CDR3 in amino acids: CASRGNSYNSPLHF. Written as DNA, the CDR3 is TGTGCCAGTAGAGGAAACTCCTATAATTCACCCCTCCACTTT.

About this clonotype: A far larger clone is a single base away, which makes a read error likely. This rearrangement joins TRBV12-3 or TRBV12-4 to TRBJ1-4; 9 nucleotides line up with TRBD1. The CDR3 covers 14 residues. The CDR3 sequence: CASNQGQGNEELFF. The CDR3 DNA is TGTGCCAGCAACCAGGGACAGGGAAATGAAGAACTGTTTTTT.